This TCR beta chain was documented in a study of T cells in Graves' hyperthyroidism and ophthalmopathy. The CDR3 regions of TCR beta were amplified from RNA transcripts. The HTBI primer set drove a first-round RT-PCR of the TCR CDR3. One entry per CDR3 protein results from TCRdb running MiXCR on the multiplex PCR reads. The sample shows 500,000 to 650,000 distinct CDR3 sequences, just under 20% of them seen only once. Clinical symptoms, serum thyroxine and TRAb, thyroid ultrasound and orbital computed tomography together formed the diagnostic basis. Material: blood. The TCR comes from a man in his forties or fifties with Graves' ophthalmopathy.

CDR3 coding DNA: TGTGCCAGCAGCATCCTGACCGGGACTAGCCCCTTCAATGAGCAGTTCTTC. Residues: CASSILTGTSPFNEQFF. The chain joins TRBV7-9 to TRBJ2-1, with 9 bases lining up with TRBD2. The CDR3 has 17 amino acids. J gave up 6 bases and V 5 bases, and 14 bases lay outside the gene matches. CDR1 is SEHNR, CDR2 FQNEAQ, per germline (reference sequence).